The rows below give T cell receptor beta chains drawn from one sample of a study of blood T cell repertoires in COVID-19. Here immunoSEQ multiplex PCR was the method, and the copy in TCRdb shows in-frame clones only, minus some. This sample has hundreds of thousands of clones, with around 90% found just once. Material: peripheral blood. These receptor sequences come from a woman aged 40 to 50 who had recovered from COVID-19. Each CDR3 is given with its conserved first and last residue. A D gene is named only where the DNA matches it firmly. Size is stated for part of the rows, as once, few or many counts, or as a class when the clone is expanded.

-,TRBJ1-3,TRBV5-6,few,TGTGCCAGCAGCTTGTTCCGGGGAAGAAACACCATATATTTT,CASSLFRGRNTIYF
-,TRBJ2-1,TRBV2,-,TGTGCCAGCCGGCGGCCCAGCAGTGGCGCGGGGACGAGCTCCTACAATGAGCAGTTCTTC,CASRRPSSGAGTSSYNEQFF
-,TRBJ1-1,TRBV14,-,TGTGCCAGCAGCCAAGCCGGGAACACTGAAGCTTTCTTT,CASSQAGNTEAFF
-,TRBJ1-1,TRBV4-3,few,TGCGCCAGCAGCCCAGTGGGGGGTCGGACTGAAGCTTTCTTT,CASSPVGGRTEAFF
-,TRBJ1-5,TRBV3-1/TRBV3-2,-,TGTGCCAGCAGCCACAGGGGCGGTCAGCCCCAGCATTTT,CASSHRGGQPQHF
-,TRBJ1-2,TRBV9,-,TGTGCCAGCAGCGTAGCCACGGGCAGGGCTAACTATGGCTACACCTTC,CASSVATGRANYGYTF
-,TRBJ2-3,TRBV2,-,TGTGCCAGCAATAAGGGGGATACGCAGTATTTT,CASNKGDTQYF
TRBD2,TRBJ2-1,TRBV5-5,-,TGTGCCAGCAGCCCCTGGCGGCTAGCGGGAGGGCCCCCCTCCTACAATGAGCAGTTCTTC,CASSPWRLAGGPPSYNEQFF
TRBD2,TRBJ2-1,TRBV19,-,TGTGCCAGTAGTGAGTACCCGGGACTAGCGGGAGGAAGAAGGGACAATGAGCAGTTCTTC,CASSEYPGLAGGRRDNEQFF
-,TRBJ1-2,TRBV6-5,-,TGTGCCAGCAGGGCCCCCCATGTAGGGGTCTATGGCTACACCTTC,CASRAPHVGVYGYTF
TRBD1,TRBJ2-5,TRBV14,-,TGTGCCAGCAGCCACCAAAACAGGGGGCCGTGGGAGACCCAGTACTTC,CASSHQNRGPWETQYF
TRBD2,TRBJ2-1,TRBV13,-,TGTGCCAGCAGCGGCCGACTAGCGGGAGGTAACTACAATGAGCAGTTCTTC,CASSGRLAGGNYNEQFF
TRBD2,TRBJ2-1,TRBV30,-,TGTGCCTGGACCAAGGGACTAACCTACAATGAGCAGTTCTTC,CAWTKGLTYNEQFF
-,TRBJ2-1,TRBV5-1,-,TGCGCCAGCAGCTTTTCTCCGAGCTCCTACAATGAGCAGTTCTTC,CASSFSPSSYNEQFF
-,TRBJ1-1,TRBV10-2,-,TGCGCCAGCAGTGAGGTGGCCACCCCGGGGACTGAAGCTTTCTTT,CASSEVATPGTEAFF
-,TRBJ1-5,TRBV2,few,TGTGCCAGCAGCCGACTGGGAGGGGCCTTAAATCAGCCCCAGCATTTT,CASSRLGGALNQPQHF
TRBD2,TRBJ2-2,TRBV18,-,TGTGCCAGCTCCCCAAGACTAGCGGTAAACACCGGGGAGCTGTTTTTT,CASSPRLAVNTGELFF
TRBD1,TRBJ2-5,TRBV5-1,-,TGCGCCAGCAGCTTGGCGAGGGACAGCCTCAGGGAGACCCAGTACTTC,CASSLARDSLRETQYF
-,TRBJ1-2,TRBV15,-,TGTGCCACCAGCAGAGATATAGGCCGACTTACCGCGAACTATGGCTACACCTTC,CATSRDIGRLTANYGYTF
TRBD1,TRBJ1-3,TRBV7-2,-,TGTGCCAGCAGCTTAGGCCGGGACAGGGGACCGTTGGGAAACACCATATATTTT,CASSLGRDRGPLGNTIYF
TRBD1,TRBJ1-2,TRBV6-6,-,TGTGCCAGCAAGGGGGCAGCCGTTGGCTACACCTTC,CASKGAAVGYTF
-,TRBJ1-3,TRBV6-5,-,TGTGCCAGCAGCCCCGGAGGGTCGGGAGGAAACACCATATATTTT,CASSPGGSGGNTIYF
-,TRBJ1-5,TRBV19,-,TGTGCCAGTAACCTCAGGGGCTACAATCAGCCCCAGCATTTT,CASNLRGYNQPQHF
-,TRBJ2-7,TRBV29-1,-,TGCAGCGTTGGGGCCGCCTACGAGCAGTACTTC,CSVGAAYEQYF
-,TRBJ2-3,TRBV25-1,-,TGTGCCAGCAGTGAACCCTCCGGGGTTTGGGGCACAGATACGCAGTATTTT,CASSEPSGVWGTDTQYF
TRBD2,TRBJ2-1,TRBV2,-,TGTGCCAGCACCCCGGGACTAGCGGGGACCGAGCAGTTCTTC,CASTPGLAGTEQFF
-,TRBJ1-2,TRBV7-9,-,TGTGCCAGCAGCTTAGGTAGGGTGCCGGAGCACAGGGAAGGCTACACCTTC,CASSLGRVPEHREGYTF
-,TRBJ1-1,TRBV4-3,-,TGCGCCAGCAGCCCCCACCTAATGAACACTGAAGCTTTCTTT,CASSPHLMNTEAFF
-,TRBJ2-1,TRBV19,-,TGTGCCAGTAAGCCAACAGGCAGCTCCTACAATGAGCAGTTCTTC,CASKPTGSSYNEQFF
TRBD2,TRBJ2-2,TRBV15,-,TGTGCCACCAACCCTAGCGGGAGTCGGGCCGGGGAGCTGTTTTTT,CATNPSGSRAGELFF
TRBD1,TRBJ1-6,TRBV11-2,-,TGTGCCAGCAGCCGCGACAGGGGTAATTCACCCCTCCACTTT,CASSRDRGNSPLHF
-,TRBJ2-5,TRBV5-1,-,TGCGCCAGCAGCTTGGGGTCCCTCGGCGGGCAAGAGACCCAGTACTTC,CASSLGSLGGQETQYF
-,TRBJ1-2,TRBV4-3,-,TGCGCCAGCAGCCCCGGGGCAGGGGCTAACTATGGCTACACCTTC,CASSPGAGANYGYTF
TRBD1,TRBJ2-7,TRBV15,-,TGTGCCACCAGGCGGGCCGGGACAGGCCCATCCTACGAGCAGTACTTC,CATRRAGTGPSYEQYF
TRBD1,TRBJ1-5,TRBV19,few,TGTGCCAGTAGTTCGACAGGGAGAAGCAATCAGCCCCAGCATTTT,CASSSTGRSNQPQHF
TRBD2,TRBJ2-1,TRBV6-2/TRBV6-3,-,TGTGCCAGCAGTTACTCGGCGTTTGGGGCGGGAGGGCTTGGATACAATGAGCAGTTCTTC,CASSYSAFGAGGLGYNEQFF
-,TRBJ2-2,TRBV9,-,TGTGCCAGCAGCACCCACAGGGCCAGTACCGGGGAGCTGTTTTTT,CASSTHRASTGELFF
TRBD2,TRBJ2-1,TRBV3-1/TRBV3-2,-,TGTGCCAGCAGCCAAGGCGGGAGGACCTACAATGAGCAGTTCTTC,CASSQGGRTYNEQFF
-,TRBJ1-1,TRBV6-1,-,TGTGCCAGCAGTGAAGTGAGAGGGAACACTGAAGCTTTCTTT,CASSEVRGNTEAFF
-,TRBJ1-6,TRBV4-3,-,TGCGCCAGCAGCCAGGGCAGTACTGATTCACCCCTCCACTTT,CASSQGSTDSPLHF
-,TRBJ1-6,TRBV15,-,TGTGCCACCAGCAGTCCTTTCACCCCGGGCTCCTATAATTCACCCCTCCACTTT,CATSSPFTPGSYNSPLHF
-,TRBJ2-2,TRBV24-1,-,TGTGCCACCAGTGATTTTGGAGGCGCCGGGGAGCTGTTTTTT,CATSDFGGAGELFF
TRBD1,TRBJ1-2,TRBV4-3,-,TGCGCCAGCAGCCAAGCACCACCGGGACAGTTTACCTCTAACTATGGCTACACCTTC,CASSQAPPGQFTSNYGYTF
-,TRBJ1-2,TRBV12-3/TRBV12-4,-,TGTGCCAGCAGCGCCGCCTATTATGGCTACACCTTC,CASSAAYYGYTF
-,TRBJ2-1,TRBV14,few,TGTGCCAGCAGCCAAGATGTAGGGAGACCCTACAATGAGCAGTTCTTC,CASSQDVGRPYNEQFF
-,TRBJ2-1,TRBV5-1,-,TGCGCCAGCAGGGGGGGTAGCGGCAATGAGCAGTTCTTC,CASRGGSGNEQFF
-,TRBJ1-1,TRBV6-5,-,TGTGCCAGCAGTCAACAGGGTGGGGGCACTGAAGCTTTCTTT,CASSQQGGGTEAFF
TRBD1,TRBJ1-4,TRBV19,-,TGTGCCAGTATCTCATACGGGACAGCTAATGAAAAACTGTTTTTT,CASISYGTANEKLFF
TRBD2,TRBJ2-2,TRBV7-2,-,TGTGCCAGCAGGAAGCGGGAGGGGTCCGGGGAGCTGTTTTTT,CASRKREGSGELFF
-,TRBJ1-1,TRBV19,once,TGTGCCAGTAGTGCGGGGCGACGACCAGCCTTT,CASSAGRRPAF
-,TRBJ1-1,TRBV4-1,-,TGCGCCAGCAGCCAAGAGGGGGGGGCGGGTTGGAACACTGAAGCTTTCTTT,CASSQEGGAGWNTEAFF